This T cell receptor beta chain was captured in a study of cytomegalovirus exposure and HLA in healthy donors. To note about this clone: What it recognizes is unknown.

The germline V and J ends were trimmed by 7 bases and 5 bases, with 17 bases remaining between them. The CDR3 runs to 13 residues. Germline CDR1 reads SQVTM; CDR2 reads ANQGSEA. The PCR ran on 60 Vbeta and 13 Jbeta primers. Clones were read by immunoSEQ multiplex PCR, and TCRdb kept only the in-frame ones, dropping some. The sample lists 200,000 or so clones, over 80% occurring once. Unrecorded immune exposures were likely, despite nominal health at sampling. Study observations and caveats: A later analysis showed HLA-associated TCR beta chains outstripping equally common others in clonal expansion. Many donors shared some public TCRs, even though most TCR sequences were rare. Later analysis identified a missense DCLRE1C variant that was linked to TCR beta V- and J-gene trimming.

The source of this sequence is a man aged 40-55 years in good health and CMV-seropositive. What was sequenced was PBMCs. This chain links TRBV29-1 with TRBJ2-5; D might be TRBD1 (5 bases). CDR3 in DNA: TGCAGCGACCTGACTGGAGCAGGGGAGACCCAGTACTTC. It codes for CSDLTGAGETQYF. The whole variable domain, remainder taken from reference TRBV29-1 and TRBJ2-5, is SAVISQKPSRDICQRGTSLTIQCQVDSQVTMMFWYRQQPGQSLTLIATANQGSEATYESGFVIDKFPISRPNLTFSTLTVSNMSPEDSSIYLCSDLTGAGETQYFGPGTRLLVL.